Listed below are T cell receptor beta chains from one sample, sequenced in a study of blood T cell repertoires in COVID-19. TCRdb's table, derived via immunoSEQ multiplex PCR, lists solely in-frame clones and lacks some. Of nearly 110,000 clones in the sample, 84% are singletons; the top ten hold approximately 4.4%. Sequencing was done on a sample of peripheral blood. These receptors all stem from a human donor in a cohort sampled during active COVID-19. Both conserved end residues are part of each CDR3. The D gene is left open where the match is weak. Clone size is given for some rows only: seen once, a few or many times, or a class if the clone is expanded.

NA	TRBV19	TRBJ1-5	NA	CASSGQGRNQPQHF	TGTGCCAGTAGTGGGCAGGGGCGCAATCAGCCCCAGCATTTT
NA	TRBV4-3	TRBJ1-6	NA	CASSYRVTTPNSPLHF	TGCGCCAGCAGCTACAGGGTCACCACCCCTAATTCACCCCTCCACTTT
TRBD1	TRBV4-3	TRBJ1-2	NA	CASSQDQGANYGYTF	TGCGCCAGCAGCCAAGATCAGGGGGCGAACTATGGCTACACCTTC
NA	TRBV21-1	TRBJ2-7	NA	CASSSVRDRVYEQYF	TGTGCCAGCAGCTCCGTCCGGGACAGGGTATACGAGCAGTACTTC
NA	TRBV7-3	TRBJ2-5	NA	CASSWSGETQYF	TGTGCCAGCAGCTGGTCCGGGGAGACCCAGTACTTC
TRBD1	TRBV2	TRBJ1-2	NA	CASSPGTGFYGYTF	TGTGCCAGCAGTCCCGGGACAGGGTTTTATGGCTACACCTTC
NA	TRBV27	TRBJ2-7	NA	CASRDAGTSYEQYF	TGTGCCAGCAGGGATGCAGGAACCTCTTACGAGCAGTACTTC
NA	TRBV5-1	TRBJ2-1	NA	CASSLDVSGSYNEQFF	TGCGCCAGCAGCTTGGATGTTAGCGGCTCCTACAATGAGCAGTTCTTC
TRBD2	TRBV7-2	TRBJ2-1	NA	CASSLEPLAGINEQFF	TGTGCCAGCAGCTTAGAGCCCCTAGCGGGAATTAATGAGCAGTTCTTC
TRBD1	TRBV5-1	TRBJ1-3	NA	CASSWGQFLSGNTIYF	TGCGCCAGCAGCTGGGGACAGTTCCTCTCTGGAAACACCATATATTTT
NA	TRBV5-4	TRBJ2-1	NA	CASSSRVASDNEQFF	TGTGCCAGCAGCTCCCGGGTAGCGAGTGACAATGAGCAGTTCTTC
TRBD2	TRBV5-1	TRBJ2-6	NA	CASSRGGSGANVLTF	TGCGCCAGCAGCCGGGGGGGCTCTGGGGCCAACGTCCTGACTTTC
TRBD1	TRBV18	TRBJ2-3	once	CASSPPGQGGTDTQYF	TGTGCCAGCTCACCCCCGGGACAGGGCGGAACAGATACGCAGTATTTT
NA	TRBV7-2	TRBJ2-5	NA	CASSLVGGGTEETQYF	TGTGCCAGCAGCTTAGTTGGGGGAGGAACCGAAGAGACCCAGTACTTC
NA	TRBV3-1/TRBV3-2	TRBJ1-2	NA	CASSRTSYGYTF	TGTGCCAGCAGCCGGACAAGCTATGGCTACACCTTC
NA	TRBV4-3	TRBJ2-3	once	CASSQIGGINTQYF	TGCGCCAGCAGCCAAATAGGCGGGATTAACACGCAGTATTTT
NA	TRBV7-3	TRBJ2-1	NA	CASSLKGWGLTSYNEQFF	TGTGCCAGCAGCTTAAAGGGGTGGGGGCTTACCTCCTACAATGAGCAGTTCTTC
TRBD2	TRBV27	TRBJ2-5	NA	CASSPSPTSGSLGPRETQYF	TGTGCCAGCAGCCCCTCCCCCACTAGCGGGAGTCTAGGACCGCGAGAGACCCAGTACTTC
TRBD1	TRBV7-9	TRBJ1-5	few	CASSYGTGVNQPQHF	TGTGCCAGCAGCTACGGGACAGGGGTCAATCAGCCCCAGCATTTT
NA	TRBV12-3/TRBV12-4	TRBJ1-2	once	CASSGVANYGYTF	TGTGCCAGCAGCGGAGTAGCAAACTATGGCTACACCTTC
TRBD2	TRBV6-6	TRBJ2-1	NA	CASSGTSGFQTDEQFF	TGTGCCAGCAGCGGGACTAGCGGATTCCAGACCGATGAGCAGTTCTTC
NA	TRBV30	TRBJ2-3	NA	CAWSVQNGGTQYF	TGTGCCTGGAGTGTACAAAACGGCGGTACGCAGTATTTT
TRBD1	TRBV30	TRBJ1-1	NA	CAWKTPGQYTEAFF	TGTGCCTGGAAGACCCCGGGACAGTACACTGAAGCTTTCTTT